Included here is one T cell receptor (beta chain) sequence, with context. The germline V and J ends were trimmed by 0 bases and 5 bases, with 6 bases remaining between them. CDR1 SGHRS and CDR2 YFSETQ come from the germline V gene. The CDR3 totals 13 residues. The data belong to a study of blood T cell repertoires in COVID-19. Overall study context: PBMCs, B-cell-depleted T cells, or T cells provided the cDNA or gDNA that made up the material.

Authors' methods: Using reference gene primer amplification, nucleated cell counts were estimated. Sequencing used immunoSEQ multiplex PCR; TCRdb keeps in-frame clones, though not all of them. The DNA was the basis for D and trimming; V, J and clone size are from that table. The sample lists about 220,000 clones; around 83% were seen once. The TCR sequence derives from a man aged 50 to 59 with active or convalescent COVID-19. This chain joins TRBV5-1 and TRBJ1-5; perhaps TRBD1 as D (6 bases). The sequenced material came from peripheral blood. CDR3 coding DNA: TGCGCCAGCAGCTTGGCAGGGGATCAGCCCCAGCATTTT. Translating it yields CASSLAGDQPQHF.